The present entry profiles one T cell receptor beta chain with its context. The CDR3 covers 14 residues. In germline, CDR1 is SGHNT, CDR2 YYREEE (reference sequence). The germline V and J ends were trimmed by 4 bases and 4 bases, with 11 bases remaining between them. Profiling relied on immunoSEQ multiplex PCR, and the TCRdb table lists in-frame clones only, not all of them. Among 250,000 or so clones listed, 86% were seen once. The sample originates from a study of blood T cell repertoires in COVID-19. The sequence was collected from a woman aged 50 to 65 who had recovered from COVID-19. The chain combines TRBV5-4 with TRBJ1-4; a weak D match, TRBD1 (6 bases). What was sequenced was PBMCs or T cells enriched from blood (not recorded which). CDR3 bases: TGTGCCAGCAGCCAGGACAGAGTTAATGAAAAACTGTTTTTT. Encoded protein: CASSQDRVNEKLFF. Variable domain in full (rest from reference TRBV5-4 and TRBJ1-4): ETGVTQSPTHLIKTRGQQVTLRCSSQSGHNTVSWYQQALGQGPQFIFQYYREEENGRGNFPPRFSGLQFPNYSSELNVNALELDDSALYLCASSQDRVNEKLFFGSGTQLSVL.